Below are 31 T cell receptor beta chains sequenced from a single sample in a study of control samples from healthy donors and cancer patients. Only in-frame clones appear in the TCRdb table, and some are missing; sequencing was by immunoSEQ multiplex PCR. Here the sample spans 45,000 to 60,000 clones, 94% being singletons. The specimen was blood. All receptors come from a man aged 25 to 40 in good health.

The V gene is TRBV5-6, the J gene TRBJ2-3; unclear D gene. The CDR3 runs to 15 residues. V shed 3 bases and J shed 5 bases, with 16 bases lying between them. The germline CDR1 and CDR2 sequences are SGHDT and YYEEEE. The chain's CDR3 is CASSSTNSPLDTQYF. As DNA, the CDR3 is TGTGCCAGCAGCTCGACAAACAGCCCCCTAGATACGCAGTATTTT.

This chain joins TRBV5-1 and TRBJ2-1, with TRBD2 identical over 7 bases. The length of the CDR3 is 13 residues. Germline trimming cut 1 base from V and 6 bases from J; bases unmatched to any gene: 1. Germline V lookup: CDR1 SGHRS, CDR2 YFSETQ. The CDR3 DNA reads TGCGCCAGCAGCTTGTCGGGGGGCAATGAGCAGTTCTTC. It yields the protein CASSLSGGNEQFF.

The chain links TRBV28 to TRBJ2-7; 8 nucleotides match TRBD1. Per germline, CDR1 MDHEN and CDR2 SYDVKM. This CDR3 comprises 15 residues. V lost 0 bases, J lost 2 bases, and 3 bases stayed unmatched. The CDR3 protein is CASSLWGTGAYEQYF. For the CDR3, the DNA is TGTGCCAGCAGTTTATGGGGGACAGGAGCCTACGAGCAGTACTTC.

The chain links TRBV24-1 to TRBJ2-2; 8 bases match TRBD2. CDR1 is KGHDR and CDR2 is SFDVKD in the germline V gene. This CDR3 comprises 16 residues. V shed 1 base, J shed 2 bases, and the junction held 2 bases outside the gene matches. CDR3 DNA sequence: TGTGCCACCAGTGATTTAACTAGCGGCAACACCGGGGAGCTGTTTTTT. Residues: CATSDLTSGNTGELFF.

The V gene is TRBV10-3, the J gene TRBJ2-5; D is possibly TRBD2 (5 bases). The CDR3 length is 13 residues. Germline loops: CDR1 ENHRY, CDR2 SYGVKD. Trimming removed 2 bases at V and 5 bases at J, with 9 bases between. CDR3 region: CAISEGGGETQYF. As DNA, the CDR3 is TGTGCCATCAGTGAGGGTGGCGGGGAGACCCAGTACTTC.

The J gene is TRBJ1-4, the V gene TRBV28; the D gene is possibly TRBD1 (6 bases). Germline assignment: CDR1 MDHEN and CDR2 SYDVKM. Trimming removed 6 bases at V and 7 bases at J, with 18 bases between. The CDR3 has 15 amino acids. The CDR3 region is CASSPTDQGSEKLFF. The CDR3 region has the DNA TGTGCCAGCAGCCCTACTGATCAGGGGAGTGAAAAACTGTTTTTT. The full variable domain, in which reference TRBV28 and TRBJ1-4 provide the parts outside the CDR3, is DVKVTQSSRYLVKRTGEKVFLECVQDMDHENMFWYRQDPGLGLRLIYFSYDVKMKEKGDIPEGYSVSREKKERFSLILESASTNQTSMYLCASSPTDQGSEKLFFGSGTQLSVL.

The DNA of the CDR3 is TGTGCCTGGAGTGTTCTAGGACAGGGAAAAAATTCACCCCTCCACTTT. It is translated as CAWSVLGQGKNSPLHF. J is TRBJ1-6 and V is TRBV30, with 8 bases matching TRBD1. The CDR3 sequence is 16 residues long. Per the germline V gene, CDR1 is GTSNPN and CDR2 is SVGIG (reference sequence). The trim removed 0 bases at V and 7 bases at J, leaving 8 bases unmatched.

This chain links TRBV5-4 with TRBJ2-3, with TRBD2 matching over 10 bases. The CDR3 covers 17 residues. Germline lookup yields CDR1 SGHNT and CDR2 YYREEE (reference sequence). The V segment lost 2 bases and the J segment 2 bases; nucleotides outside the gene matches: 8. The CDR3 region is CASSLGLAGDPTDTQYF. CDR3 bases: TGTGCCAGCAGCTTAGGGCTAGCGGGAGACCCCACAGATACGCAGTATTTT.

The chain recombines TRBV2 with TRBJ1-6, with unresolved D. Trimming left V 6 bases short and J 0 bases short, with 12 bases between. CDR3 size: 16 residues. In germline, CDR1 is SNHLY, CDR2 FYNNEI. The CDR3 loop is CASSGTGVSYNSPLHF. Written as DNA, the CDR3 is TGTGCCAGCAGCGGTACCGGGGTCTCCTATAATTCACCCCTCCACTTT.

The J gene is TRBJ2-4, the V gene TRBV7-2; a possible D gene is TRBD2 (7 bases). The V gene's germline CDR1 is SGHTA and CDR2 FQGNSA. This CDR3 is 17 amino acids long. V was shortened by 4 bases and J by 0 bases, with 16 bases between the two germline ends. The CDR3 DNA follows: TGTGCCAGCAGCTACCCACCGCGGGGGCTAGCCAAAAACATTCAGTACTTC. Translated, it gives CASSYPPRGLAKNIQYF.

The J gene is TRBJ2-7, the V gene TRBV24-1; 8 nucleotides match TRBD1. This CDR3 region has 12 residues. After removal of 9 bases from V and 6 bases from J, the junction contained 6 bases not matched to a gene. The germline V gene encodes CDR1 KGHDR and CDR2 SFDVKD. The CDR3 nucleotides read TGTGCCACCCAGGGGGCCGTTGGCGAGCAGTACTTC. Protein: CATQGAVGEQYF.

The J gene is TRBJ2-2, the V gene TRBV7-3; D remains unclear. This CDR3 comprises 14 residues. V was trimmed by 5 bases and J by 5 bases, leaving 12 bases between them. Per germline, CDR1 SGHTA and CDR2 FQGTGA. The CDR3 spells CASSRKIETGELFF. CDR3 sequence (DNA): TGTGCCAGCAGCCGGAAGATAGAGACCGGGGAGCTGTTTTTT.

The rearrangement links TRBV29-1 to TRBJ2-7; D may be TRBD1 (6 bases). Germline assignment: CDR1 SQVTM and CDR2 ANQGSEA. Trimming took 6 bases from V and 0 from J, leaving 15 bases between them. The CDR3 covers 14 residues. CDR3 amino acids: CSVTGQSHSYEQYF. CDR3 in DNA: TGCAGCGTAACTGGACAGAGCCACTCCTACGAGCAGTACTTC.

The chain combines TRBV6-5 with TRBJ1-5; D gene ambiguous. The CDR3 sequence is 15 residues long. Germline V gene lookup returns CDR1 MNHEY and CDR2 SVGAGI. Trimming took off 7 bases at V and 2 bases at J, with 15 bases between the two ends. The CDR3 reads CASTPTQRGNQPQHF. CDR3 in DNA: TGTGCCAGCACCCCGACCCAACGAGGCAATCAGCCCCAGCATTTT.

The gene calls are TRBV27 and TRBJ1-2; a possible D gene is TRBD1 (6 bases). This CDR3 is built from 14 residues. CDR1 MNHEY and CDR2 SMNVEV come from the germline V gene (reference sequence). V was clipped by 3 bases and J by 3 bases, with 11 bases between them. The CDR3 here is CASSFSRGDYGYTF. DNA of the CDR3: TGTGCCAGCAGTTTTTCCAGGGGCGACTATGGCTACACCTTC.

This chain joins TRBV12-3 or TRBV12-4 and TRBJ1-6, with D uncertain. The CDR3 is 13 amino acids. The germline V and J ends were trimmed by 2 bases and 7 bases, with 6 bases remaining between them. This CDR3 is CASSLKGNSPLHF. CDR3 in DNA: TGTGCCAGCAGTTTAAAGGGCAATTCACCCCTCCACTTT.

In regard to this clone: At one boundary the junction diverges from the germline segment, which might be a read error. This sample includes further DNA sequences coding for the same CDR3. The V gene is TRBV19, the J gene TRBJ1-1; D not resolved. Per the germline V gene, CDR1 is LNHDA and CDR2 is SQIVND (reference sequence). This CDR3 region has 14 residues. CDR3 DNA sequence: TGCGCCAGTAGTATGAGGGCAGCTAACACTGAAGCTTTCTTT. This codes for CASSMRAANTEAFF. The complete variable domain, with remaining parts taken from reference TRBV19 and TRBJ1-1, reads DGGITQSPKYLFRKEGQNVTLSCEQNLNHDAMYWYRQDPGQGLRLIYYSQIVNDFQKGDIAEGYSVSREKKESFPLTVTSAQKNPTAFYLCASSMRAANTEAFFGQGTRLTVV.

The J gene is TRBJ2-7, the V gene TRBV6-6; D unclear. The V end lost 7 bases, the J end lost 0 bases, and 16 bases lay between the germline ends. The CDR3 contains 15 residues. CDR1 is MNHNY and CDR2 is SVGAGI in the germline V gene (reference sequence). CDR3 sequence: CASTTADPGSYEQYF. CDR3 nucleotide sequence: TGTGCCAGCACCACGGCAGATCCCGGCTCCTACGAGCAGTACTTC.

The V call is TRBV19, the J call TRBJ1-5; no firm D call. CDR3 size: 16 residues. Deletions cut 8 bases from V and 2 bases from J, with 19 bases between. Germline V gene sequence: CDR1 LNHDA, CDR2 SQIVND (reference sequence). The CDR3 protein is CASEYAGSQGNQPQHF. CDR3 bases: TGTGCCAGTGAATATGCGGGATCTCAAGGCAATCAGCCCCAGCATTTT.

This chain connects TRBV3-1 (or the pseudogene TRBV3-2) to TRBJ2-1; either TRBD1 or TRBD2 may fit D (5 bases each). There are 18 residues in the CDR3. Germline V lookup: CDR1 LGHDT, CDR2 YNNKEL (reference sequence). The germline V and J ends were trimmed by 1 base and 0 bases, with 16 bases remaining between them. This chain's CDR3 is CASSQGTSGARSYNEQFF. CDR3 coding DNA: TGTGCCAGCAGCCAAGGGACCTCCGGGGCCCGCTCCTACAATGAGCAGTTCTTC.

This chain connects TRBV18 to TRBJ1-3; D uncertain. CDR3 size: 15 residues. The V gene lost 3 bases and the J gene lost 1 base, with 10 bases spanning the gap. The germline V gene encodes CDR1 KGHSH and CDR2 LQKENI. This CDR3 reads CASSPGLGSGNTIYF. The CDR3 DNA reads as TGTGCCAGCTCACCCGGATTGGGTTCTGGAAACACCATATATTTT.

The chain couples TRBV24-1 to TRBJ1-2; D not resolved. CDR1 KGHDR and CDR2 SFDVKD come from the germline V gene. Trimming pared 3 bases from V and 6 bases from J, leaving 10 bases between. The CDR3 runs 13 residues. CDR3 in amino acids: CATSDPWEDGYTF. The CDR3 region has the DNA TGTGCCACCAGTGATCCCTGGGAGGATGGCTACACCTTC.

The chain combines TRBV6-2 or TRBV6-3 with TRBJ2-7, with unresolved D. V was pared by 4 bases and J by 0 bases, with 19 bases between. Germline lookup yields CDR1 MNHEY and CDR2 SVGEGT. The CDR3 has 17 amino acids. As DNA, the CDR3 is TGTGCCAGCAGTTCAGATGGACGGAAACCCCACTCCTACGAGCAGTACTTC. The encoded protein is CASSSDGRKPHSYEQYF.

This clone was seen only once. This chain uses TRBV24-1 with TRBJ1-6; D not resolved. Deletions cut 2 bases from V and 7 bases from J, with 2 bases between. CDR1 is KGHDR and CDR2 is SFDVKD in the germline V gene. The CDR3 spans 12 residues. The CDR3 nucleotides read TGTGCCACCAGTGATTACAATTCACCCCTCCACTTT. It translates to CATSDYNSPLHF.

V is TRBV2 and J is TRBJ1-3, with 10 bases identical to TRBD1. The CDR3 is 14 residues long. CDR1 is SNHLY and CDR2 is FYNNEI in the germline V gene. Losses at the gene ends were 6 bases for V and 8 bases for J; bases not matched to a gene: 7. The chain's CDR3 is CASSGQGVEYTIYF. CDR3 in DNA: TGTGCCAGCAGCGGACAGGGGGTGGAATACACCATATATTTT.

This clone was detected only once. Here the CDR3 reads CAFQGYSYEQYF. CDR3 DNA: TGTGCCTTCCAGGGATACTCCTACGAGCAGTACTTC. The V call is TRBV30, the J call TRBJ2-7, with a tentative D call TRBD1 (5 bases). Germline V gives CDR1 GTSNPN, CDR2 SVGIG (reference sequence). The CDR3 runs 12 residues. Trimming shortened V by 7 bases and J by 0 bases, and 10 bases separated the two germline ends.

The V gene is TRBV19, the J gene TRBJ2-2, with 11 bases fitting TRBD1. Germline-derived CDR1 and CDR2 are LNHDA and SQIVND (reference sequence). Trimming cost V 6 bases and J 7 bases; bases outside gene matches: 22. There are 20 residues in the CDR3. The DNA for the CDR3 is TGTGCCAGTAGAACTCCTAACCTGCGCGGGACAGGGGGACGTGGCGGGGAGCTGTTTTTT. Its translation is CASRTPNLRGTGGRGGELFF.

This clone was counted a single time. V gene TRBV27 combines with J gene TRBJ1-2, with 9 positions matching TRBD1. Trimming took 5 bases from V and 4 from J; bases not matched to a gene: 8. Germline CDR1 is MNHEY and CDR2 is SMNVEV (reference sequence). The CDR3 is 15 amino acids. The CDR3 bases are TGTGCCAGCAGTCCCAACAGGGGGCGCGGCTATGGCTACACCTTC. Amino acids: CASSPNRGRGYGYTF.

J is TRBJ2-7 and V is TRBV7-2, with TRBD1 matching 9 bases. The CDR3 is made up of 15 amino acids. The germline gives CDR1 SGHTA, CDR2 FQGNSA. Germline trimming cut 5 bases from V and 1 base from J; bases unmatched to any gene: 6. The CDR3 nucleotides read TGTGCCAGCAGCCCAGGACAGGGGCCGTCCTACGAGCAGTACTTC. Its protein product is CASSPGQGPSYEQYF.

The chain recombines TRBV19 with TRBJ1-2; D remains unclear. Germline CDR1 and CDR2: LNHDA and SQIVND (reference sequence). The CDR3 loop spans 11 amino acids. V was clipped by 10 bases and J by 4 bases, with 10 bases between them. The CDR3 nucleotides are TGTGCCATGGAGGGCGGCTATGGCTACACCTTC. This sequence encodes CAMEGGYGYTF.

A remark on this clone: This sample also contains other DNA sequences that code for the same CDR3. This chain uses TRBV3-1 (or the pseudogene TRBV3-2) with TRBJ2-3; 10 bases match TRBD2. The germline gives CDR1 LGHDT, CDR2 YNNKEL (reference sequence). This CDR3 contains 15 residues. After removal of 4 bases from V and 1 base from J, the junction contained 2 bases not matched to a gene. The CDR3 sequence is CASSPLAGGTDTQYF. The CDR3 DNA follows: TGTGCCAGCAGCCCGCTAGCGGGGGGCACAGATACGCAGTATTTT.